The clone carrying this TCR beta chain was detected a few times. The authors ran a second PCR of roughly 6 to 12 cycles using a sample-barcoded 5' primer and a J-beta primer mix. TCRdb processed the 5' RACE reads anew with MiXCR; each CDR3 protein has one entry. The repertoire holds about 1,400,000 distinct CDR3 sequences, with about 40% as singletons. The entry originates in a study of blood T cells in healthy people across ages. CDR1 is DFQATT and CDR2 is SNEGSKA in the germline V gene (reference sequence). The V gene lost 0 bases and the J gene lost 3 bases, with 13 bases spanning the gap. This CDR3 has 15 residues.

The sequencing input was blood. This sequence joins TRBV20-1 and TRBJ2-3; D uncertain. This clonotype originated in a woman aged 18-29 years in good health. The CDR3 DNA follows: TGCAGTGCTAGAGATCTGGAGAAGATGACAGATACGCAGTATTTT. It codes for CSARDLEKMTDTQYF.